Listed here are 13 T cell receptor beta chains from one sample, sequenced in a study of blood T cell repertoires in COVID-19. TCRdb's copy holds only in-frame clones and misses some; the assay was immunoSEQ multiplex PCR. The sample lists a few hundred thousand clones, 86% occurring once. The sequencing sample was made of PBMCs or T cells enriched from blood (not recorded which). The receptor set was obtained from a woman aged 40-49 years with acute COVID-19.

This chain joins TRBV6-5 and TRBJ1-4, with 9 nucleotides matching TRBD1. J gave up 2 bases and V 5 bases, and 3 bases lay outside the gene matches. CDR3 length: 15 residues. CDR1 MNHEY and CDR2 SVGAGI come from the germline V gene. The CDR3 nucleotides are TGTGCCAGCAGTCCCGACAGGGGGACTAATGAAAAACTGTTTTTT. This sequence encodes CASSPDRGTNEKLFF.

The chain uses TRBV4-1 and TRBJ1-1, with TRBD1 matching 7 bases. The V gene's germline CDR1 is MGHRA and CDR2 YSYEKL. This CDR3 contains 15 residues. J lost 4 bases, V lost 5 bases, and 10 bases had no gene match. Here the CDR3 DNA reads TGCGCCAGCAGCTCTAACGACAGGGCATTCACTGAAGCTTTCTTT. This codes for CASSSNDRAFTEAFF.

The chain uses TRBV28 and TRBJ1-6, with D possibly being TRBD1 (6 bases). The CDR3 loop spans 16 amino acids. CDR1 and CDR2 (germline): MDHEN, SYDVKM. Trimming shortened V by 5 bases and J by 10 bases, and 21 bases separated the two germline ends. The CDR3 DNA follows: TGTGCCAGCAGTGCGCCCCGGGGGGCGTCGGCATCACCCCTCCACTTT. It yields the protein CASSAPRGASASPLHF.

The chain uses TRBV18 and TRBJ2-4; 10 bases fit TRBD1. Per the germline V gene, CDR1 is KGHSH and CDR2 is LQKENI. The junction had 2 bases not matched to a gene; V was cut back by 3 bases and J by 6 bases. The CDR3 covers 14 residues. This CDR3 reads CASSPTGGVNIQYF. The CDR3 DNA reads TGTGCCAGCTCACCGACAGGGGGCGTAAACATTCAGTACTTC.

This clone has only one observation. The chain joins TRBV11-2 to TRBJ2-2, with 9 bases identical to TRBD2. Germline CDR1 and CDR2: SGHAT and FQNNGV. After removal of 4 bases from V and 5 bases from J, the junction contained 8 bases not matched to a gene. CDR3 size: 16 residues. For the CDR3, the DNA is TGTGCCAGCAGCTCTGTAGCGGGAGAGTGGACCGGGGAGCTGTTTTTT. Its protein is CASSSVAGEWTGELFF.

The V call is TRBV28, the J call TRBJ2-7; 7 bases align to TRBD1. Germline lookup yields CDR1 MDHEN and CDR2 SYDVKM. The V segment lost 6 bases and the J segment 5 bases; nucleotides outside the gene matches: 10. The CDR3 length is 14 residues. CDR3 bases: TGTGCCAGCAGGACAGACAGGGTAAGCAACGAGCAGTACTTC. This gives the protein CASRTDRVSNEQYF.

The V gene is TRBV28, the J gene TRBJ2-1; D uncertain. Germline CDR1 MDHEN, CDR2 SYDVKM. CDR3 length equals 13 residues. Trimming took 3 bases from V and 7 from J, leaving 10 bases between them. CDR3 sequence reads: CASSFPPGNEQFF. DNA of the CDR3: TGTGCCAGCAGTTTTCCCCCCGGGAATGAGCAGTTCTTC.

The chain recombines TRBV5-1 with TRBJ2-1, with TRBD2 matching 13 bases. Trimming cost V 2 bases and J 7 bases; bases outside gene matches: 6. Looked up from germline, CDR1 is SGHRS and CDR2 is YFSETQ. The CDR3 runs 16 residues. The CDR3 coding sequence is TGCGCCAGCAGCTTACTAGCGGGAGGGTCTTTGAATGAGCAGTTCTTC. Amino acids: CASSLLAGGSLNEQFF.

The chain recombines TRBV19 with TRBJ2-3, with 14 bases fitting TRBD2. CDR1 LNHDA and CDR2 SQIVND come from the germline V gene (reference sequence). The trim removed 7 bases at V and 3 bases at J, leaving 3 bases unmatched. This CDR3 is 15 amino acids long. The CDR3 region is CASTGTSGRTDTQYF. CDR3 in DNA: TGTGCCAGTACCGGGACTAGCGGGAGAACAGATACGCAGTATTTT.

The chain combines TRBV27 with TRBJ1-1, with D possibly TRBD1 on 5 matching bases. The CDR3 sequence is 14 residues long. V gave up 8 bases and J gave up 1 base, with 14 bases separating them. Germline-derived CDR1 and CDR2 are MNHEY and SMNVEV (reference sequence). The CDR3 DNA is TGTGCCAGCCGCGGAAGGCAGGGGAACACTGAAGCTTTCTTT. Protein sequence: CASRGRQGNTEAFF.

The sample holds one count of this clone. The gene calls are TRBV9 and TRBJ2-1; D may be TRBD2 (6 bases). The germline V gene has CDR1 SGDLS and CDR2 YYNGEE. Trimming stripped 4 bases from V and 6 bases from J, with 11 bases between. The CDR3 covers 13 residues. For the CDR3, the DNA is TGTGCCAGCAGCCTCCAAGCGGGCAATGAGCAGTTCTTC. Its protein is CASSLQAGNEQFF.

This sequence joins TRBV10-2 and TRBJ2-3, with TRBD2 as a possible D gene (5 bases). Germline lookup yields CDR1 WSHSY and CDR2 SAAADI. V was clipped by 8 bases and J by 7 bases, with 22 bases between them. The CDR3 consists of 15 residues. CDR3 sequence reads: CASSSGADQGNTQYF. CDR3 in DNA: TGCGCCAGCTCCAGTGGAGCGGACCAAGGGAATACGCAGTATTTT.

The V call is TRBV7-3, the J call TRBJ1-2; 8 positions match TRBD1. Trimming took 5 bases from V and 8 from J; bases not matched to a gene: 7. The CDR3 spans 13 residues. CDR1 is SGHTA, CDR2 FQGTGA, per germline. CDR3 in DNA: TGTGCCAGCAGCCCCGGACAGGGATGGGGCTACACCTTC. It encodes CASSPGQGWGYTF.